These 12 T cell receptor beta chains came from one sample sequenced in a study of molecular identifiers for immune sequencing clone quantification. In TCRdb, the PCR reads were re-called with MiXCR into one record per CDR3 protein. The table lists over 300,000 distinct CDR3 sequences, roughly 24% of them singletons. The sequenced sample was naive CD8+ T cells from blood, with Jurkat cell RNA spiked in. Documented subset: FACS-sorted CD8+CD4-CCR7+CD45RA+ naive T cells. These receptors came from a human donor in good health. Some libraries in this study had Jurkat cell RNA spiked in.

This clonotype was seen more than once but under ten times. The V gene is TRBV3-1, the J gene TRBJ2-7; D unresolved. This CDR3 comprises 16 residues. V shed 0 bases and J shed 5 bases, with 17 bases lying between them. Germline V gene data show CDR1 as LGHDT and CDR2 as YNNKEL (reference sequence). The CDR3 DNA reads TGTGCCAGCAGCCAAGATTTAGCCCGCGATTTCGACGAGCAGTACTTC. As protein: CASSQDLARDFDEQYF.

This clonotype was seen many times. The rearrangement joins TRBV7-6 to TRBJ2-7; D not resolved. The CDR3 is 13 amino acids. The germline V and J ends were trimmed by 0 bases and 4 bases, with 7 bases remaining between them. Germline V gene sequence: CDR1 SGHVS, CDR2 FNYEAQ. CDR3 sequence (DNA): TGTGCCAGCAGCTTAGCTCCGCTTTACGAGCAGTACTTC. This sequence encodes CASSLAPLYEQYF.

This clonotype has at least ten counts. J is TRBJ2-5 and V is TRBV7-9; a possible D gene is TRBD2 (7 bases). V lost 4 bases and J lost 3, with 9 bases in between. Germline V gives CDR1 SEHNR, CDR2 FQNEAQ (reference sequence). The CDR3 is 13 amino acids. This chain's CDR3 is CASSWEGEETQYF. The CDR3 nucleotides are TGTGCCAGCAGCTGGGAGGGGGAAGAGACCCAGTACTTC.

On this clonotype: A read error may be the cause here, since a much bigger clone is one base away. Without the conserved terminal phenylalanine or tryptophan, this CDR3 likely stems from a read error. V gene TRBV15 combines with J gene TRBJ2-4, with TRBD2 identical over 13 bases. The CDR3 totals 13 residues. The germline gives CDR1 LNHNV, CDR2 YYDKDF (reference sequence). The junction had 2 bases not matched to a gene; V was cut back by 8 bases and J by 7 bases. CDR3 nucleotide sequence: TGTGCCACCGGGACTAGCGGGATTAACATTCAGTACCTC. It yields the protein CATGTSGINIQYL.

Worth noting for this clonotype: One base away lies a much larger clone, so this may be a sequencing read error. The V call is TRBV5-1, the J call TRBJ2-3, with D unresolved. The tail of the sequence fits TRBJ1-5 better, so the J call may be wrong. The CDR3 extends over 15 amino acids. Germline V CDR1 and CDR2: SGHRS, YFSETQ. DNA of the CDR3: TGCGCCAGCAGCCCGGAGGGTACCTTCACAGATACGCAGCATTTT. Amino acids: CASSPEGTFTDTQHF.

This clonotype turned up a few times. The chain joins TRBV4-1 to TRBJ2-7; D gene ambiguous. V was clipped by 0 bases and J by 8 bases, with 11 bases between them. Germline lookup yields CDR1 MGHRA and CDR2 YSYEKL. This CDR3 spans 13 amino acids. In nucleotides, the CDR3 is TGCGCCAGCAGCCAAGATCGTAGTGGCAAGCAGTACTTC. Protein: CASSQDRSGKQYF.

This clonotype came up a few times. As DNA, the CDR3 is TGTGCCAGCGGTGGTAATGGGGGCACCCAAGAGACCCAGTACTTC. The encoded protein is CASGGNGGTQETQYF. This chain uses TRBV28 with TRBJ2-5; D is possibly TRBD1 (6 bases). Germline lookup yields CDR1 MDHEN and CDR2 SYDVKM. This CDR3 spans 15 amino acids. Trimming removed 8 bases from V and 1 base from J, with 17 bases in between. Supplemented by reference TRBV28 and TRBJ2-5, the full variable domain reads DVKVTQSSRYLVKRTGEKVFLECVQDMDHENMFWYRQDPGLGLRLIYFSYDVKMKEKGDIPEGYSVSREKKERFSLILESASTNQTSMYLCASGGNGGTQETQYFGPGTRLLVL.

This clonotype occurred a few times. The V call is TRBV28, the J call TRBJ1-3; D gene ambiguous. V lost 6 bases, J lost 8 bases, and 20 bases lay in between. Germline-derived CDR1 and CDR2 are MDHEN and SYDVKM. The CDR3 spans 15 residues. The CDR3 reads CASRVRSRNKDTIYF. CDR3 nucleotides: TGTGCCAGCAGGGTCAGAAGCCGAAATAAGGACACCATATATTTT.

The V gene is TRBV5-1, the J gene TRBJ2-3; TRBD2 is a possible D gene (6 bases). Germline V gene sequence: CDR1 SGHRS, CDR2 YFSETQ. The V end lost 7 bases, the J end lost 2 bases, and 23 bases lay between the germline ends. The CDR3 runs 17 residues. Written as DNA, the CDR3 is TGCGCCAGCTGCTGGCCCCCGGAGGGACCCGACACAGATACGCAGTATTTT. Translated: CASCWPPEGPDTDTQYF.

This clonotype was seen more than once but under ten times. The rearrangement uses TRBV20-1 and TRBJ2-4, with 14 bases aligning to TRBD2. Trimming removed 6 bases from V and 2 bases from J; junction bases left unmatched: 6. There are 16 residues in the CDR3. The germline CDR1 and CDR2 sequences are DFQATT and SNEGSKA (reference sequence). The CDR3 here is CSATGTSGRPKNIQYF. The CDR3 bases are TGCAGTGCGACCGGGACTAGCGGGAGACCCAAAAACATTCAGTACTTC.

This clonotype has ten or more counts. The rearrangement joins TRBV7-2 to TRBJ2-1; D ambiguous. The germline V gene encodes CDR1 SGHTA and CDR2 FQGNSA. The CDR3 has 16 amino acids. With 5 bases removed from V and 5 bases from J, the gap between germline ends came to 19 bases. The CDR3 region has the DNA TGTGCCAGCAGCCAAAAGGCTTGGGCGATCGACAATGAGCAGTTCTTC. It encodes CASSQKAWAIDNEQFF.

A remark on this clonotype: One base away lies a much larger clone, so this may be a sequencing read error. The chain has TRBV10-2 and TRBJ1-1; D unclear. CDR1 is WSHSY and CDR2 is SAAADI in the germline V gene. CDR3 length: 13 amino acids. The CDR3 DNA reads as TGCGCCAGCAGTGAGGGGTCCGGCGCTGAAGCTCTCTTT. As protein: CASSEGSGAEALF.